This T cell receptor (beta chain) stems from a study of T-cell reconstitution after alpha-beta-depleted transplantation in children. General study points: At the one-year point after transplant, T-cell counts and TCRbeta diversity were found to come mostly from T cells that had been newly produced. Some patients' high day-60 TCRbeta diversity was traced to surviving recipient T cells and thymic progenitors.

The length of the CDR3 is 14 residues. V lost 7 bases to trimming and J lost 0 bases, with 12 bases between them. Per germline, CDR1 KGHSY and CDR2 FQNENV. Construction of the TCRbeta library involved unique molecular identifiers. TCRdb processed the PCR reads anew with MiXCR; each CDR3 protein has one entry. The repertoire holds around 490,000 distinct CDR3 sequences, with about an eighth as singletons. This clonotype was seen a few times. Antigen: not known. Material: PBMCs, mostly from graft donor cells, obtained 180 days after TCRalphabeta/CD19-depleted stem cell transplant. The J gene is TRBJ1-1, the V gene TRBV16, with D uncertain. The source of this sequence is a female patient younger than 10 who had a stem cell transplant for aplastic anemia, so the T cells may come from the graft donor. The CDR3 region is CASTTEDMNTEAFF. The CDR3 DNA reads TGTGCCAGCACGACGGAGGATATGAACACTGAAGCTTTCTTT.